This T cell receptor (beta chain) was sequenced for a study of glioma-infiltrating T cells after dendritic cell vaccination. The immunoSEQ assay amplified TCRB CDR3 from up to roughly 2 ug DNA. Amplification used 60 V beta primers and 13 J beta primers. TCRdb's copy holds only in-frame clones and misses some; the assay was immunoSEQ multiplex PCR. The sample records tens of thousands of clones, around 83% being singletons. The germline V and J ends were trimmed by 4 bases and 9 bases, with 13 bases remaining between them. The CDR3 covers 13 residues. Germline loops: CDR1 MGHRA, CDR2 YSYEKL. Time point denoted: after dendritic cell vaccination, including at tumor progression/relapse. None of the glioblastoma patients had an isocitrate dehydrogenase mutation. Turning to this clone: Its matching antigen is unknown.

The study, taken as a whole, reports: No direct clonality-survival link was found; a diverse polyclonal response may matter.

This TCR was sampled from a human donor with glioblastoma. The chain links TRBV4-1 to TRBJ2-1, with D maybe TRBD1 (6 bases). The sequenced sample was blood, obtained after dendritic cell vaccination. CDR3 sequence reads: CASSPETGIEQFF. CDR3 bases: TGCGCCAGCAGCCCGGAAACAGGGATTGAGCAGTTCTTC.